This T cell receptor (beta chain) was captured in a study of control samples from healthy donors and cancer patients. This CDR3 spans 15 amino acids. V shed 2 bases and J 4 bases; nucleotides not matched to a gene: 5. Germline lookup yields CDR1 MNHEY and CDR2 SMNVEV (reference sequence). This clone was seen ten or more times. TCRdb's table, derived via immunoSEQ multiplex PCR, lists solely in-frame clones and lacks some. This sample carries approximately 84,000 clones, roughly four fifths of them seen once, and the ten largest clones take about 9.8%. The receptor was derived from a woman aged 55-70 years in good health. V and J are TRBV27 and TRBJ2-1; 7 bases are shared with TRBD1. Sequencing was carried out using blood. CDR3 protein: CASSLPLTGYNEQFF. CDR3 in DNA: TGTGCCAGCAGTTTACCGTTGACAGGGTACAATGAGCAGTTCTTC.